This T cell receptor (beta chain) was observed in a study of T cells in Graves' hyperthyroidism and ophthalmopathy. RNA transcripts served as the template for amplifying TCR beta CDR3 regions. HTBI primers were employed in a first-round RT-PCR of the TCR CDR3. Via MiXCR, TCRdb re-called the multiplex PCR reads, giving one row per CDR3 protein. There are around 420,000 distinct CDR3 sequences in the sample; approximately 14% occur only once, and 7.7% lies in the top ten. There are a few counts of this clonotype. In germline, CDR1 is SGHRS, CDR2 YFSETQ. Trimming removed 3 bases from V and 5 bases from J; junction bases left unmatched: 12. The CDR3 is 16 residues long.

Sequencing was carried out using blood. The clonotype comes from a woman younger than 30 with Graves' hyperthyroidism. The V and J genes are TRBV5-1 and TRBJ2-5, with 8 bases fitting TRBD2. The CDR3 here is CASSSGLAGPMETQYF. CDR3 sequence (DNA): TGCGCCAGCAGCTCTGGACTAGCAGGCCCCATGGAGACCCAGTACTTC. Full variable domain (rest looked up from reference TRBV5-1 and TRBJ2-5): KAGVTQTPRYLIKTRGQQVTLSCSPISGHRSVSWYQQTPGQGLQFLFEYFSETQRNKGNFPGRFSGRQFSNSRSEMNVSTLELGDSALYLCASSSGLAGPMETQYFGPGTRLLVL.